Sequencing of this TCR beta chain was carried out in a study of beta chain features in type 1 diabetes. This clone showed up just once. The CDR3 length is 11 residues. Per the germline V gene, CDR1 is SNHLY and CDR2 is FYNNEI. Unmatched junction bases numbered 0, after V lost 6 bases and J lost 4 bases. Since all of the isolated RNA was reverse transcribed, expressed TCRB transcripts were what got sequenced. Assay: immunoSEQ multiplex PCR; the TCRdb copy retains only in-frame clones and omits some. This repertoire shows under 90,000 clones, around a third found once; its top ten account for roughly 0.44%.

The receptor comes from a woman between 18 and 29 years old in good health. The sample was stem cell memory CD4+ T cells from blood. This chain connects TRBV2 to TRBJ2-7; 7 positions match TRBD1. The chain's CDR3 is CASRQGYEQYF. The CDR3, as DNA: TGTGCCAGCAGACAGGGGTACGAGCAGTACTTC.